A selection of T cell receptor beta chains follows, all from one sample in a study of long-term antiretroviral therapy in people with HIV. Sequencing used immunoSEQ multiplex PCR; TCRdb keeps in-frame clones, though not all of them. The table lists 25,000 to 35,000 clones, about 82% of them singletons. Specimen: unsorted PBMCs, collected 0.8 years after starting antiretroviral therapy. The origin of the receptors is a woman younger than 45 with HIV. The CDR3 runs from the conserved cysteine through the conserved F or W. Fields, in order: J gene, V gene, clone size, D gene, CDR3 DNA, CDR3 protein. The D gene is left open where the match is weak. Clone sizes are given selectively: once, few, many, or a class where the clone is expanded.

>TRBJ1-2|TRBV12-5|NA|NA
TGTGCTAGTGGTTTCACTGTTCAGGGTTTGGGTGGCTACACCTTC
CASGFTVQGLGGYTF
>TRBJ1-2|TRBV5-1|NA|NA
TGCGCCAGCGGATCAAATGGAGGGTCGCAAGGGGACTATGGCTACACCTTC
CASGSNGGSQGDYGYTF
>TRBJ1-1|TRBV12-5|NA|NA
TGTGCTAGTGGTTTGCCCCAGAACACTGAAGCTTTCTTT
CASGLPQNTEAFF
>TRBJ1-2|TRBV19|NA|NA
TGTGCCAGTAGCCCGCCGGGAGGAGCCTATGGCTACACCTTC
CASSPPGGAYGYTF
>TRBJ2-1|TRBV7-9|NA|TRBD2
TGTGCCAGCAGCTTACTAGCGGGGGGGCTGGATGAGCAGTTCTTC
CASSLLAGGLDEQFF
>TRBJ1-2|TRBV10-2|few|NA
TGCGCCAGCAGTGACGGAGGGGGGGCCGGCTACACCTTC
CASSDGGGAGYTF
>TRBJ1-4|TRBV7-8|NA|NA
TGTGCCAGCAGCCGAACACCGGCAGGAACTAATGAAAAACTGTTTTTT
CASSRTPAGTNEKLFF
>TRBJ2-1|TRBV4-1|once|NA
TGCGCCAGCAGCCAAGGGCTAGCTGTGGTCAATGAGCAGTTCTTC
CASSQGLAVVNEQFF
>TRBJ1-1|TRBV7-8|NA|NA
TGTGCCAGCAGCTTAGGAGGGGGCACTGAAGCTTTCTTT
CASSLGGGTEAFF
>TRBJ1-1|TRBV4-1|NA|NA
TGCGCCAGCAGCCATGAAAACACTGAAGCTTTCTTT
CASSHENTEAFF
>TRBJ1-1|TRBV19|once|NA
TGTGCCAGTAGTATAGAAATAGGGAGTGAAGCTTTCTTT
CASSIEIGSEAFF
>TRBJ1-6|TRBV5-4|NA|TRBD1
TGTGCCAGCAGCTCGCAGGGACAGGTGAATTCACCCCTCCACTTT
CASSSQGQVNSPLHF
>TRBJ1-5|TRBV10-1|few|NA
TGCGCCAGCACCCATTTCGACAGGATCAATCAGCCCCAGCATTTT
CASTHFDRINQPQHF
>TRBJ1-3|TRBV23-1|NA|NA
TGCGCCAGCAGTCAGAAGGTCCAGTCGGGAAACACCATATATTTT
CASSQKVQSGNTIYF
>TRBJ1-4|TRBV5-6|NA|TRBD1
TGTGCCAGCAGCTCAGAATCCGGGACAGGGAGGAAACTGTTTTTT
CASSSESGTGRKLFF
>TRBJ1-2|TRBV6-1|few|NA
TGTGCCACCCTCATCGGGCCGCTGTATGGCTACACCTTC
CATLIGPLYGYTF
>TRBJ2-1|TRBV18|NA|NA
TGTGCCAGCTCACCAGGGGTCGATGAGCAGTTCTTC
CASSPGVDEQFF